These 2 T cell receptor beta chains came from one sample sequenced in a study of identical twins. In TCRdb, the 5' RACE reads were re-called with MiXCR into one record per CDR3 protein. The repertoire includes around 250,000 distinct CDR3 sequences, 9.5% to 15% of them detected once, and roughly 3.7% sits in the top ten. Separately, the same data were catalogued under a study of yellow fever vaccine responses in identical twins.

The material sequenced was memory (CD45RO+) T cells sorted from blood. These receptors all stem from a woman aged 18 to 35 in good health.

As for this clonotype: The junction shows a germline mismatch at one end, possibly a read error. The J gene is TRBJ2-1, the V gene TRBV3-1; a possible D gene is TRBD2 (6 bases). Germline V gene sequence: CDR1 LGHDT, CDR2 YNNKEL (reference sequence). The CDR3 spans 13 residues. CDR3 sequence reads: CASRPPGGNEQSF. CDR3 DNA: TGTGCCAGCAGACCACCGGGCGGGAATGAGCAGTCCTTC.

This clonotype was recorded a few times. CDR3 DNA: TGTGCCAGCAGTTTGAGGGGGATCCTTACCCTCAGTGGGAATGAGCAGTTCTTC. This sequence encodes CASSLRGILTLSGNEQFF. The chain carries TRBV28 and TRBJ2-1; possible D gene TRBD1, 6 bases. V lost 3 bases to trimming and J lost 7 bases, with 25 bases between them. The length of the CDR3 is 18 residues. CDR1 MDHEN and CDR2 SYDVKM come from the germline V gene.